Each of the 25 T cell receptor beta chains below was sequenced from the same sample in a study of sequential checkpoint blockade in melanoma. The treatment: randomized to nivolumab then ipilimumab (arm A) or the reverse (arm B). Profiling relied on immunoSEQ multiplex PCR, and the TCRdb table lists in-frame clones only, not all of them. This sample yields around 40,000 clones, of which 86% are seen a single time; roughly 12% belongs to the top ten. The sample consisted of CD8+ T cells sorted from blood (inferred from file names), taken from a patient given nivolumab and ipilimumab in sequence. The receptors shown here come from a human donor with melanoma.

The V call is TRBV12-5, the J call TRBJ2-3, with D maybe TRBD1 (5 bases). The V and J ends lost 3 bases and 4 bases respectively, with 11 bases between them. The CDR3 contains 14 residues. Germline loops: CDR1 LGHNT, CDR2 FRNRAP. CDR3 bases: TGTGCTAGTGGTTTCCGCGGCAGGGCAGATACGCAGTATTTT. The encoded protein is CASGFRGRADTQYF.

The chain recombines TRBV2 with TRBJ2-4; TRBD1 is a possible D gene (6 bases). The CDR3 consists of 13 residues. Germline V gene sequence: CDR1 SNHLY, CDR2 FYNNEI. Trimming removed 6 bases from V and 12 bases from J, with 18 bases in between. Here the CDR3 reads CASRNPRDTSQYF. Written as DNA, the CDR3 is TGTGCCAGCAGAAACCCCCGGGACACTTCTCAGTACTTC.

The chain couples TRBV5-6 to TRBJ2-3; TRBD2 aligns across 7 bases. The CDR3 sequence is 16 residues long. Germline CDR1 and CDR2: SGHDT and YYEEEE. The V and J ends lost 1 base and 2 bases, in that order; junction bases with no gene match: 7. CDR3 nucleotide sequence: TGTGCCAGCAGCTTGAGAGTGCGGGGGACCACAGATACGCAGTATTTT. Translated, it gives CASSLRVRGTTDTQYF.

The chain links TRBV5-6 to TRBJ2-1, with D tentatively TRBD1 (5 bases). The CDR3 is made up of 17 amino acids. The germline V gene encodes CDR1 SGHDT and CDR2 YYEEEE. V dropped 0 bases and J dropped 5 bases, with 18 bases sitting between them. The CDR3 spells CASSLVWGSHLHNEQFF. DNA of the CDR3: TGTGCCAGCAGCTTGGTGTGGGGCAGCCACCTACACAATGAGCAGTTCTTC.

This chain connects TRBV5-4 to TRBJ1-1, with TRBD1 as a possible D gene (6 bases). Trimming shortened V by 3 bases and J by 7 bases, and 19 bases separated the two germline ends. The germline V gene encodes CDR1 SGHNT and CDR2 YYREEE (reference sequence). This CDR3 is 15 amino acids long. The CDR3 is CASSSEGFGGSEAFF. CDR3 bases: TGTGCCAGCAGCTCGGAAGGGTTTGGGGGCAGTGAAGCTTTCTTT.

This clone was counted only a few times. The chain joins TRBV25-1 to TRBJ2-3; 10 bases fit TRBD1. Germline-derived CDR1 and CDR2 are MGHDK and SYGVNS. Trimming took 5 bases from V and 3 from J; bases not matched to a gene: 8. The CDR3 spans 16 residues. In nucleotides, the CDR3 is TGTGCCAGCAGTATAGGACAGGGGGATTGGACAGATACGCAGTATTTT. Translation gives CASSIGQGDWTDTQYF.

DNA of the CDR3: TGTGCCAGCAGTTACGGGCTAGCGGGAGAGACCCAGTACTTC. It specifies CASSYGLAGETQYF. J is TRBJ2-5 and V is TRBV6-5; 8 bases fit TRBD2. Germline CDR1 is MNHEY and CDR2 is SVGAGI. V shed 2 bases and J 4 bases; nucleotides not matched to a gene: 3. This CDR3 comprises 14 residues.

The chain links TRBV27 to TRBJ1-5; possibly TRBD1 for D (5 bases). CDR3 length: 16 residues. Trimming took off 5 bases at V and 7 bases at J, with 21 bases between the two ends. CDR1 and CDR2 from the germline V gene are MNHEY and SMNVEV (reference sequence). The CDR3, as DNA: TGTGCCAGCAGTGTCGGGGGGTACTTTGGAACCCAGCCCCAGCATTTT. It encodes CASSVGGYFGTQPQHF.

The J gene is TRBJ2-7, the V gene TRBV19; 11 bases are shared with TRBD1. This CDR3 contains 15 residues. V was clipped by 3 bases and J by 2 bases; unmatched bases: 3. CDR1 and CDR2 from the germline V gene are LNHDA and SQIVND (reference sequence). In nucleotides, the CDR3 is TGTGCCAGTAGTATCGGACAGGGGGCGACCTACGAGCAGTACTTC. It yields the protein CASSIGQGATYEQYF.

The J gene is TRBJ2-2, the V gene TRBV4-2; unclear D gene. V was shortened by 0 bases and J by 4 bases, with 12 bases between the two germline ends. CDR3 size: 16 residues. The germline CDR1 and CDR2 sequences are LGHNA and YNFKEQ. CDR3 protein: CASSQDAERVTGELFF. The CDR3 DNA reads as TGTGCCAGCAGCCAAGATGCGGAGCGTGTCACCGGGGAGCTGTTTTTT.

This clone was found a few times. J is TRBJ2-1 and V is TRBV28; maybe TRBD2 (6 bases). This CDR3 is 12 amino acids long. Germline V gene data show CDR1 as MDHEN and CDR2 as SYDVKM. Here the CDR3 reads CASTSRFDEQFF. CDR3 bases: TGTGCTTCGACTAGTAGATTCGATGAGCAGTTCTTC.

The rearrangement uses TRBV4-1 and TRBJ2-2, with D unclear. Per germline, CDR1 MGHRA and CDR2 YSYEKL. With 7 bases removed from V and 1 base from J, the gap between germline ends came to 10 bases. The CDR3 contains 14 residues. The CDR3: CASTATENTGELFF. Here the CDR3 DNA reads TGCGCCAGCACCGCTACAGAGAACACCGGGGAGCTGTTTTTT.

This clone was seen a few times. The chain's CDR3 is CASSASGGLPSYEQYF. CDR3 DNA: TGTGCCAGCAGTGCTTCTGGGGGGTTACCCTCCTACGAGCAGTACTTC. The chain combines TRBV2 with TRBJ2-7; D is possibly TRBD2 (6 bases). The CDR3 spans 16 residues. Between the trimmed V and J ends, which lost 4 bases and 0 bases, there was a span of 16 bases. CDR1 and CDR2 (germline): SNHLY, FYNNEI.

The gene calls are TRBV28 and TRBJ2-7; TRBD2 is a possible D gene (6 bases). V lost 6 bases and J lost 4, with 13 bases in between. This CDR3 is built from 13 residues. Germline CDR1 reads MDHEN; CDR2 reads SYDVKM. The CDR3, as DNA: TGTGCCAGCAGAGAGCTAGCGAATTACGAGCAGTACTTC. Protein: CASRELANYEQYF.

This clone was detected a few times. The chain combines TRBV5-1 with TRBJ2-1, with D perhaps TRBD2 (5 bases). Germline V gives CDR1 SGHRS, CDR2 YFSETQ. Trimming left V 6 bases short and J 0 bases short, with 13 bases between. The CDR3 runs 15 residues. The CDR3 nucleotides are TGCGCCAGCACCATGGACCGGGACTCCTACAATGAGCAGTTCTTC. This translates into CASTMDRDSYNEQFF.

The CDR3 loop is CSVYYTGVEGYTF. The DNA of the CDR3 is TGCAGCGTTTATTATACAGGGGTGGAAGGCTACACCTTC. This sequence joins TRBV29-1 and TRBJ1-2; TRBD1 matches at 7 bases. This CDR3 region has 13 residues. CDR1 and CDR2 from the germline V gene are SQVTM and ANQGSEA. V dropped 5 bases and J dropped 8; count of bases not matched to a gene: 11.

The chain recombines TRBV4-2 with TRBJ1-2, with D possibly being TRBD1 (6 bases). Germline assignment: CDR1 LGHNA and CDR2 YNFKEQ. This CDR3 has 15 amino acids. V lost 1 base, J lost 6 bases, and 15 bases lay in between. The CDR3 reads CASSQVGGIEDGYTF. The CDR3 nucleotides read TGTGCCAGCAGCCAAGTAGGGGGAATTGAGGATGGCTACACCTTC.

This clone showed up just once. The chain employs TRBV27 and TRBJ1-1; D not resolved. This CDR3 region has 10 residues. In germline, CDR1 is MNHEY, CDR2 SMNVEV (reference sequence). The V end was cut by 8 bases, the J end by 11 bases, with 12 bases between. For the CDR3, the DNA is TGTGCCAGCGCGGGTCGATGGGCTTTCTTT. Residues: CASAGRWAFF.

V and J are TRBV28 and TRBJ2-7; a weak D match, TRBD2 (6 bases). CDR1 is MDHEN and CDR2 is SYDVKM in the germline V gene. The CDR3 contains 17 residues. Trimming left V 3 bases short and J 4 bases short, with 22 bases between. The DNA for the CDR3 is TGTGCCAGCAGTTTTAGGAGCGCCTCGGGAGACCAATACGAGCAGTACTTC. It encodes CASSFRSASGDQYEQYF. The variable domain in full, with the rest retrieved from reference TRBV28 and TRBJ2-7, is DVKVTQSSRYLVKRTGEKVFLECVQDMDHENMFWYRQDPGLGLRLIYFSYDVKMKEKGDIPEGYSVSREKKERFSLILESASTNQTSMYLCASSFRSASGDQYEQYFGPGTRLTVT.

CDR3 in DNA: TGTGCCAGCAGCGTAGGGGGCCCTGGCTACACCTTC. It specifies CASSVGGPGYTF. The chain employs TRBV9 and TRBJ1-2; a weak D match, TRBD1 (5 bases). Per germline, CDR1 SGDLS and CDR2 YYNGEE. The CDR3 runs 12 residues. Trimming removed 0 bases at V and 7 bases at J, with 7 bases between.

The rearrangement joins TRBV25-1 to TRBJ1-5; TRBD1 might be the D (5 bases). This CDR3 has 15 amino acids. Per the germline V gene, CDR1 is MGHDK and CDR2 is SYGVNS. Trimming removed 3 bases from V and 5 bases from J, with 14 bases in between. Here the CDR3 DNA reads TGTGCCAGCAGTGATTCCCGACAGATTCATCAGCCCCAGCATTTT. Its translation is CASSDSRQIHQPQHF.

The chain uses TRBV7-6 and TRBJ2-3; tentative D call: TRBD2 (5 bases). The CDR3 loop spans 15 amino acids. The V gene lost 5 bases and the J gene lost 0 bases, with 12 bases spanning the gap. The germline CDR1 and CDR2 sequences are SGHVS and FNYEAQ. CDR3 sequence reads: CASSPGLRSTDTQYF. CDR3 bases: TGTGCCAGCAGCCCCGGACTCCGTAGCACAGATACGCAGTATTTT.

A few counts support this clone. Written as DNA, the CDR3 is TGTGCCAGTAGTATGGCGGCGGGGGTTTGGACCCAGTACTTC. Its translation: CASSMAAGVWTQYF. The chain uses TRBV19 and TRBJ2-5; 7 bases map to TRBD2. Germline V gene data show CDR1 as LNHDA and CDR2 as SQIVND (reference sequence). CDR3 length: 14 amino acids. Germline trimming cut 3 bases from V and 7 bases from J; bases unmatched to any gene: 8.

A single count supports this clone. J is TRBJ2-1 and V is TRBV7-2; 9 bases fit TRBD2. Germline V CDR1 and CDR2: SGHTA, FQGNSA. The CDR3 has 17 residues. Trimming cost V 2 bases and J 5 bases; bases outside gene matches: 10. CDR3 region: CASSLSRSVAGDNEQFF. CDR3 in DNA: TGTGCCAGCAGCTTAAGCAGGTCGGTAGCGGGGGACAATGAGCAGTTCTTC.

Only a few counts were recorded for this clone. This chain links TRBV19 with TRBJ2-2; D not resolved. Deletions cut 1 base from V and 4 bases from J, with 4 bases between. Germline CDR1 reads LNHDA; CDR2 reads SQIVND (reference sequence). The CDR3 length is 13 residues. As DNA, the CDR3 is TGTGCCAGTAGTATAGCGAGCACCGGGGAGCTGTTTTTT. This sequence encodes CASSIASTGELFF.